Below, 21 T cell receptor beta chains from the same sample are listed, as sequenced in a study of tumor-infiltrating lymphocytes in primary liver carcinoma. The study extracted blood RNA from unsorted whole blood and also extracted germline DNA. The input was around 0.5 ug total RNA; TCR beta cDNA was made from it with a constant-region primer. Slightly modified ARM-PCR with three nested multiplex PCR rounds yielded TCR beta libraries. The first two PCR rounds used TRBV1-TRBV30 primers with a Cbeta primer, roughly 10 cycles each. Each CDR3 protein gets one entry after TCRdb re-called the multiplex PCR reads with MiXCR. The data hold about 310,000 distinct CDR3 sequences, with about three fifths observed a single time. The specimen sequenced was peripheral blood. The origin of the receptors is a woman younger than 45 with primary liver carcinoma and hepatitis B virus infection.

This clonotype was seen a handful of times. The rearrangement links TRBV6-5 to TRBJ2-1; TRBD1 agrees at 7 bases. J lost 9 bases, V lost 4 bases, and 12 bases had no gene match. The CDR3 is 15 residues long. Germline V gene lookup returns CDR1 MNHEY and CDR2 SVGAGI. CDR3 residues: CASSSQGIPRGEQFF. In DNA form, the CDR3 reads TGTGCCAGCAGTTCACAGGGGATCCCTCGAGGTGAGCAGTTCTTC.

This clonotype has more than one count but fewer than ten. A read error may explain this, as a much larger clone is one base away. The rearrangement uses TRBV5-6 and TRBJ2-5; the D is unclear. The CDR3 loop spans 12 amino acids. V lost 0 bases and J lost 3, with 3 bases in between. The germline CDR1 and CDR2 sequences are SGHDT and YYEEEE. The CDR3 coding sequence is TGTGCCAGCAGCTTGGGGAAAGAGACCCAGTACTTC. As protein: CASSLGKETQYF.

As concerns this clonotype: This may stem from a read error, because a much larger clone lies one nucleotide away. The chain uses TRBV12-3 or TRBV12-4 and TRBJ2-3; the match to TRBD2 covers 8 bases. The CDR3 is made up of 16 amino acids. The ends lost 5 bases at V and 8 bases at J; junction bases unmatched: 15. The CDR3: CASSPGLAAVSATQYF. DNA for the CDR3: TGTGCCAGCAGTCCCGGACTAGCTGCGGTCTCAGCTACGCAGTATTTT.

About this clonotype itself: One end of the junction varies from germline; a read error may be responsible. CDR3 sequence (DNA): TGTACCAGCAGCCTCGGGACTAGCGACAAGGTGACCCAGTACTTC. Residues: CTSSLGTSDKVTQYF. This chain joins TRBV4-2 and TRBJ2-5, with 10 bases fitting TRBD2. CDR1 and CDR2 (germline): LGHNA, YNFKEQ. This CDR3 has 15 residues.

This clonotype has just one count. This rearrangement joins TRBV30 to TRBJ2-7; D is unresolved. The CDR3 is made up of 13 amino acids. Germline V gives CDR1 GTSNPN, CDR2 SVGIG (reference sequence). Trimming took 3 bases from V and 2 from J, leaving 11 bases between them. Here the CDR3 reads CAWSRSITYEQYF. CDR3 DNA sequence: TGTGCCTGGAGCCGCAGCATTACCTACGAGCAGTACTTC.

Regarding this clonotype: One junction end does not reproduce the germline sequence, and a read error may be involved. The chain is built from TRBV11-1 and TRBJ2-3; D unresolved. The CDR3 loop spans 13 amino acids. Germline lookup yields CDR1 SGHAT and CDR2 FQDESV (reference sequence). CDR3 loop: CASMIKDAETQYF. The CDR3 DNA reads as TGTGCCAGCATGATAAAGGACGCAGAAACGCAGTATTTT.

The rearrangement uses TRBV10-3 and TRBJ1-1; no clear D gene. Germline V gene data show CDR1 as ENHRY and CDR2 as SYGVKD. V lost 3 bases to trimming and J lost 1 base, with 6 bases between them. This CDR3 spans 13 amino acids. The CDR3 reads CAISDKGNTEAFF. The CDR3 region has the DNA TGTGCCATCAGTGATAAGGGGAACACTGAAGCTTTCTTT.

As regards this clonotype: A read error is possible here, since a much larger clone lies one base away. The rearrangement links TRBV29-1 to TRBJ2-1; 11 positions agree with TRBD2. The CDR3 covers 14 residues. The germline gives CDR1 SQVTM, CDR2 ANQGSEA. CDR3: CSDLSGRVYNEQLF. As DNA, the CDR3 is TGCAGCGACCTTAGCGGGAGGGTATACAATGAGCAGCTCTTC.

There are a few counts of this clonotype. The chain carries TRBV6-1 and TRBJ2-7, with D unresolved. Germline-derived CDR1 and CDR2 are MNHNS and SASEGT. V was pared by 5 bases and J by 2 bases, with 10 bases between. There are 13 residues in the CDR3. CDR3 residues: CASSTEYPYEQYF. In DNA, the CDR3 is TGTGCCAGCAGTACTGAGTATCCCTACGAGCAGTACTTC.

This clonotype was seen a handful of times. This chain uses TRBV4-3 with TRBJ2-3; TRBD1 or TRBD2 may be the D gene (5 bases each). Germline CDR1 and CDR2: LGHNA and YSLEER. The germline V and J ends were trimmed by 3 bases and 1 base, with 17 bases remaining between them. The CDR3 length is 17 residues. The CDR3 reads CASSHYHGGEGTDTQYF. The CDR3, as DNA: TGCGCCAGCAGCCATTACCATGGGGGAGAGGGCACAGATACGCAGTATTTT.

J is TRBJ2-7 and V is TRBV10-2; D is uncertain. This CDR3 spans 13 amino acids. Trimming shortened V by 4 bases and J by 3 bases, and 10 bases separated the two germline ends. Germline V gene lookup returns CDR1 WSHSY and CDR2 SAAADI. The CDR3 spells CASSGALYYEQYF. The CDR3 nucleotides are TGCGCCAGCAGTGGGGCACTCTACTACGAGCAGTACTTC.

This clonotype was seen a single time. Its ends do not fully match the called genes, so a read error is possible. This rearrangement joins TRBV28 to TRBJ1-4, with TRBD1 matching over 9 bases. The germline CDR1 and CDR2 sequences are MDHEN and SYDVKM. The CDR3 sequence is 15 residues long. The CDR3 nucleotides are TGTGCCAGCCGGATCCGGGACAGGGTTTGGGAAAAACTGTTATTT. Its translation: CASRIRDRVWEKLLF. Full variable domain (missing parts from reference TRBV28 and TRBJ1-4): DVKVTQSSRYLVKRTGEKVFLECVQDMDHENMFWYRQDPGLGLRLIYFSYDVKMKEKGDIPEGYSVSREKKERFSLILESASTNQTSMYLCASRIRDRVWEKLLFGSGTQLSVL.

Comments on this clonotype: A junction end diverges from the germline sequence, so it may reflect a read error. This chain connects TRBV4-3 to TRBJ2-1, with D uncertain. Germline loops: CDR1 LGHNA, CDR2 YSLEER. The CDR3 length is 16 residues. The CDR3 here is CASSQDAVSSYNEQFF. The CDR3 region has the DNA TGCGCCAGCAGCCAAGATGCGGTGAGCTCCTACAATGAGCAATTCTTC.

This clonotype has just one count. The chain uses TRBV6-4 and TRBJ2-5; D perhaps matches TRBD2 (5 bases). CDR1 is MRHNA and CDR2 is SNTAGT in the germline V gene. Trimming removed 8 bases at V and 2 bases at J, with 18 bases between. The CDR3 covers 15 residues. The CDR3 loop is CASVLRELSQETQYF. For the CDR3, the DNA is TGTGCCAGCGTCTTACGGGAATTATCGCAAGAGACCCAGTACTTC.

This clonotype was counted a single time. The chain has TRBV4-1 and TRBJ2-7; 10 bases are shared with TRBD1. Germline V CDR1 and CDR2: MGHRA, YSYEKL. The CDR3 is made up of 16 amino acids. V shed 3 bases, J shed 8 bases, and the junction held 13 bases outside the gene matches. The CDR3 reads CASSQDPTGGIYKQYF. The CDR3, as DNA: TGCGCCAGCAGCCAGGATCCGACAGGGGGCATATACAAGCAGTACTTC.

The J gene is TRBJ2-7, the V gene TRBV7-9; the match to TRBD2 covers 10 bases. The germline gives CDR1 SEHNR, CDR2 FQNEAQ (reference sequence). The CDR3 runs to 14 residues. Trimming at V came to 4 bases and at J to 3 bases, leaving 3 bases not matched to a gene. CDR3: CASSSLAGVYEQYF. The CDR3 bases are TGTGCCAGCAGCTCCCTAGCGGGAGTCTACGAGCAGTACTTC. The full variable domain, with the rest looked up from reference TRBV7-9 and TRBJ2-7, is DTGVSQNPRHKITKRGQNVTFRCDPISEHNRLYWYRQTLGQGPEFLTYFQNEAQLEKSRLLSDRFSAERPKGSFSTLEIQRTEQGDSAMYLCASSSLAGVYEQYFGPGTRLTVT.

The V gene is TRBV6-2 or TRBV6-3, the J gene TRBJ2-6; D remains unclear. CDR3 length equals 17 residues. Germline V gene data show CDR1 as MNHEY and CDR2 as SVGEGT. The ends were cut back, 6 bases at V and 0 bases at J, with 15 bases in the middle. The CDR3 DNA sequence: TGTGCCAGCAGGGCAGGTTATTTCAACTCTGGGGCCAACGTCCTGACTTTC. It is translated as CASRAGYFNSGANVLTF.

With regard to this clonotype: The junction and the germline gene differ at one end; a read error may be behind it. V usage is TRBV4-3 and J usage is TRBJ2-3; D gene uncertain. CDR3 size: 15 residues. CDR1 LGHNA and CDR2 YSLEER come from the germline V gene. The CDR3 sequence: CASSQDLGSTDAQYF. Here the CDR3 DNA reads TGCGCCAGTAGCCAAGATCTTGGGTCCACAGATGCGCAGTATTTT.

The chain employs TRBV7-9 and TRBJ2-3; D may correspond to TRBD1 or TRBD2 (5 bases each). This CDR3 is 15 amino acids long. The V gene lost 4 bases and the J gene lost 5 bases, with 16 bases spanning the gap. Germline V gives CDR1 SEHNR, CDR2 FQNEAQ (reference sequence). CDR3 amino acids: CASSYGALRKDTQYF. The CDR3 DNA is TGTGCCAGCAGCTACGGGGCCCTCAGGAAAGATACGCAGTATTTT.

At least ten counts were recorded for this clonotype. This rearrangement joins TRBV4-1 to TRBJ2-7, with D possibly matching TRBD1 (7 bases). The CDR3 is made up of 15 amino acids. Per the germline V gene, CDR1 is MGHRA and CDR2 is YSYEKL. V was trimmed by 1 base and J by 3 bases, leaving 13 bases between them. The CDR3 sequence: CASSQAGQGGYEQYF. CDR3 in DNA: TGCGCCAGCAGCCAAGCCGGGCAGGGGGGCTACGAGCAGTACTTC.

With respect to this clonotype: The junction does not match germline at one end; this may be a read error. Written as DNA, the CDR3 is TGTGCCAGCAGCTCGGGGGGCTCCACTGAAGTTTTCTTT. Residues: CASSSGGSTEVFF. This chain uses TRBV11-2 with TRBJ1-1; D might be TRBD1 (6 bases). The germline V gene has CDR1 SGHAT and CDR2 FQNNGV. This CDR3 has 13 residues.